What follows are 14 T cell receptor beta chains derived from one specimen sequenced in a study of blood T cell repertoires in COVID-19. Measured with immunoSEQ multiplex PCR; TCRdb has only the in-frame clones, and not every one. This sample has hundreds of thousands of clones; roughly 87% occur once, and the top ten carry around 6%. The material sequenced was PBMCs or T cells enriched from blood (not recorded which). These receptors originate from a woman aged 30 to 39 with acute COVID-19.

The chain links TRBV30 to TRBJ2-7, with a possible D match to TRBD2 (6 bases). Per the germline V gene, CDR1 is GTSNPN and CDR2 is SVGIG (reference sequence). The CDR3 runs 12 residues. With 3 bases removed from V and 9 bases from J, the gap between germline ends came to 15 bases. CDR3 residues: CAWSGTEVGQYF. The CDR3, as DNA: TGTGCCTGGAGCGGGACTGAGGTGGGGCAGTACTTC.

J is TRBJ1-2 and V is TRBV15; TRBD1 aligns across 7 bases. The length of the CDR3 is 18 residues. After removal of 3 bases from V and 0 bases from J, the junction contained 13 bases not matched to a gene. CDR1 is LNHNV, CDR2 YYDKDF, per germline (reference sequence). In nucleotides, the CDR3 is TGTGCCACCAGCAGGGACTGGGACAGCAACTTAGCTAACTATGGCTACACCTTC. Translation: CATSRDWDSNLANYGYTF.

The chain carries TRBV11-2 and TRBJ2-1; no reliable D call. Looked up from germline, CDR1 is SGHAT and CDR2 is FQNNGV. This CDR3 is 16 amino acids long. The V end lost 3 bases, the J end lost 0 bases, and 12 bases lay between the germline ends. The CDR3 here is CASSLINPSSYNEQFF. CDR3 nucleotide sequence: TGTGCCAGCAGCTTGATAAACCCGAGCTCCTACAATGAGCAGTTCTTC. The whole variable domain, filled in from reference TRBV11-2 and TRBJ2-1, reads EAGVAQSPRYKIIEKRQSVAFWCNPISGHATLYWYQQILGQGPKLLIQFQNNGVVDDSQLPKDRFSAERLKGVDSTLKIQPAKLEDSAVYLCASSLINPSSYNEQFFGPGTRLTVL.

The rearrangement joins TRBV2 to TRBJ1-1, with D unclear. Trimming took off 8 bases at V and 1 base at J, with 11 bases between the two ends. The CDR3 is 13 residues long. CDR1 and CDR2 (germline): SNHLY, FYNNEI. The CDR3 is CASQENANTEAFF. DNA for the CDR3: TGTGCCAGCCAGGAAAACGCGAACACTGAAGCTTTCTTT.

The J gene is TRBJ2-7, the V gene TRBV2; 7 bases line up with TRBD1. Germline trimming cut 7 bases from V and 3 bases from J; bases unmatched to any gene: 12. Per the germline V gene, CDR1 is SNHLY and CDR2 is FYNNEI. The CDR3 consists of 15 residues. CDR3: CASTEGPGQNYEQYF. For the CDR3, the DNA is TGTGCCAGCACTGAGGGGCCGGGACAGAACTACGAGCAGTACTTC.

J is TRBJ1-5 and V is TRBV28; D gene ambiguous. From germline, CDR1 is MDHEN and CDR2 SYDVKM. The CDR3 extends over 14 amino acids. Trimming stripped 5 bases from V and 5 bases from J, with 13 bases between. CDR3 in amino acids: CASSPPGGHQPQHF. Written as DNA, the CDR3 is TGTGCCAGCAGTCCCCCTGGAGGACATCAGCCCCAGCATTTT. The full variable domain, its missing parts supplied by reference TRBV28 and TRBJ1-5, is DVKVTQSSRYLVKRTGEKVFLECVQDMDHENMFWYRQDPGLGLRLIYFSYDVKMKEKGDIPEGYSVSREKKERFSLILESASTNQTSMYLCASSPPGGHQPQHFGDGTRLSIL.

This chain's CDR3 is CASSRRGTVDYGYTF. CDR3 bases: TGTGCCAGCAGCCGTCGTGGGACAGTCGACTATGGCTACACCTTC. The chain is built from TRBV21-1 and TRBJ1-2; the tabulated D call, TRBD1, remains unverified against the DNA. TRBV21-1 is termed a pseudogene. The CDR3 consists of 15 residues.

This chain connects TRBV5-4 to TRBJ2-7; 10 nucleotides align to TRBD2. V dropped 3 bases and J dropped 2; count of bases not matched to a gene: 2. This CDR3 is built from 14 residues. Germline assignment: CDR1 SGHNT and CDR2 YYREEE (reference sequence). The CDR3 DNA follows: TGTGCCAGCAGCTCTAGCGGGAGACCCTACGAGCAGTACTTC. Translated, it gives CASSSSGRPYEQYF.

The rearrangement links TRBV29-1 to TRBJ1-2, with a tentative D call TRBD1 (6 bases). Trimming shortened V by 6 bases and J by 7 bases, and 21 bases separated the two germline ends. In germline, CDR1 is SQVTM, CDR2 ANQGSEA. The CDR3 runs 14 residues. CDR3 bases: TGCAGCGTAGATGGCCGAACAGGGACGGCTGGCTACACCTTC. This encodes CSVDGRTGTAGYTF.

Here the CDR3 DNA reads TGTGCCAGCAGCCCCGGGGGTAGCGGGAGCTCCTACAATGAGCAGTTCTTC. Translating it yields CASSPGGSGSSYNEQFF. The genes are TRBV7-3 and TRBJ2-1, with 9 bases that match TRBD2. Trimming took 5 bases from V and 0 from J; bases not matched to a gene: 8. The V gene's germline CDR1 is SGHTA and CDR2 FQGTGA. The CDR3 loop spans 17 amino acids. The full variable domain, completed using reference TRBV7-3 and TRBJ2-1, is GAGVSQTPSNKVTEKGKYVELRCDPISGHTALYWYRQSLGQGPEFLIYFQGTGAADDSGLPNDRFFAVRPEGSVSTLKIQRTERGDSAVYLCASSPGGSGSSYNEQFFGPGTRLTVL.

This chain joins TRBV4-1 and TRBJ2-1; 11 bases are a match to TRBD2. After removal of 4 bases from V and 3 bases from J, the junction contained 8 bases not matched to a gene. Germline V gene lookup returns CDR1 MGHRA and CDR2 YSYEKL. The CDR3 covers 17 residues. The CDR3 DNA reads TGCGCCAGCAGCCGTGACTGGACTAGCGGGCTCTACAATGAGCAGTTCTTC. This encodes CASSRDWTSGLYNEQFF.

V and J are TRBV10-2 and TRBJ1-1; possibly TRBD1 for D (5 bases). The CDR3 has 12 amino acids. Germline V lookup: CDR1 WSHSY, CDR2 SAAADI. The V gene lost 6 bases and the J gene lost 5 bases, with 10 bases spanning the gap. The CDR3 region is CASRGGGTEAFF. CDR3 nucleotide sequence: TGCGCCAGCAGGGGGGGAGGGACTGAAGCTTTCTTT.

The chain links TRBV19 to TRBJ2-1, with 9 nucleotides matching TRBD2. Germline V gives CDR1 LNHDA, CDR2 SQIVND (reference sequence). J lost 9 bases, V lost 7 bases, and 10 bases had no gene match. The CDR3 has 14 residues. CDR3 DNA sequence: TGTGCCAGTACGGGTTGGGGGACTAGCTCTGAGCAGTTCTTC. This codes for CASTGWGTSSEQFF.

The V gene is TRBV3-1 (or the pseudogene TRBV3-2), the J gene TRBJ2-2, with TRBD1 identical over 8 bases. This CDR3 comprises 14 residues. CDR1 and CDR2 from the germline V gene are LGHDT and YNNKEL (reference sequence). V dropped 7 bases and J dropped 2; count of bases not matched to a gene: 3. The CDR3 region has the DNA TGTGCCAGCACCGGACAGGGAAACACCGGGGAGCTGTTTTTT. Protein product: CASTGQGNTGELFF.